The 32 T cell receptor beta chains reported below all come from one sample, sequenced in a study of blood T cell repertoires in COVID-19. TCRdb's table, derived via immunoSEQ multiplex PCR, lists solely in-frame clones and lacks some. The table lists 70,000 or so clones, around 78% of them singletons. Source material: peripheral blood. Receptor source: a human donor in a cohort sampled during active COVID-19.

This clone was seen only a few times. The J gene is TRBJ2-7, the V gene TRBV6-6; D possibly corresponds to TRBD2 (6 bases). The CDR3 is made up of 13 amino acids. Trimming removed 9 bases at V and 3 bases at J, with 15 bases between. Germline V gene data show CDR1 as MNHNY and CDR2 as SVGAGI (reference sequence). CDR3 sequence: CASSPRGGYEQYF. CDR3 DNA: TGTGCCAGTAGTCCCCGGGGAGGCTACGAGCAGTACTTC.

This chain joins TRBV5-4 and TRBJ1-3; D not certain. Germline CDR1 SGHNT, CDR2 YYREEE (reference sequence). V was cut by 2 bases and J by 7 bases, with 7 bases left in between. CDR3 length: 12 residues. The CDR3 reads CASSFPGNTIYF. The DNA for the CDR3 is TGTGCCAGCAGCTTTCCCGGGAACACCATATATTTT.

J is TRBJ2-4 and V is TRBV21-1; the DNA was not compared with TRBD2, the D call given in the table. TRBV21-1 is shown as a pseudogene. The CDR3 is 16 amino acids. As DNA, the CDR3 is TGTGCCAGCAGCCAACCTTGGGGGACTAGTATAAACATTCAGTACTTC. This encodes CASSQPWGTSINIQYF.

This clone was detected only once. This chain connects TRBV20-1 to TRBJ1-2, with 8 nucleotides matching TRBD1. Germline CDR1 reads DFQATT; CDR2 reads SNEGSKA (reference sequence). The CDR3 is 12 residues long. Germline trimming cut 3 bases from V and 8 bases from J; bases unmatched to any gene: 5. CDR3 sequence reads: CSASPGGLGYTF. The CDR3 DNA is TGCAGTGCTAGTCCAGGGGGCCTCGGCTACACCTTC.

The rearrangement uses TRBV10-1 and TRBJ2-3; 8 nucleotides match TRBD2. Germline lookup yields CDR1 WNHNN and CDR2 SYGVQD (reference sequence). This CDR3 has 13 amino acids. J was trimmed by 5 bases and V by 6 bases; bases with no gene match: 4. The CDR3 DNA follows: TGCGCCAGCAGAGCGGGAGATGGAGATACGCAGTATTTT. This sequence encodes CASRAGDGDTQYF.

A few counts support this clone. V usage is TRBV15 and J usage is TRBJ1-2, with TRBD1 matching 7 bases. The trim removed 0 bases at V and 7 bases at J, leaving 8 bases unmatched. In germline, CDR1 is LNHNV, CDR2 YYDKDF (reference sequence). The CDR3 is made up of 15 amino acids. The CDR3 region has the DNA TGTGCCACCAGCAGAGATCAGGGACAGATTGGTGGCTACACCTTC. It codes for CATSRDQGQIGGYTF.

The CDR3 sequence is CASSMTSGLYEQYF. In DNA form, the CDR3 reads TGTGCCAGTAGTATGACTAGCGGCCTCTACGAGCAGTACTTC. The J gene is TRBJ2-7, the V gene TRBV19; the match to TRBD2 covers 9 bases. Trimming cost V 3 bases and J 3 bases; bases outside gene matches: 3. The CDR3 spans 14 residues. Germline values: CDR1 LNHDA, CDR2 SQIVND (reference sequence).

The genes are TRBV5-1 and TRBJ2-1, with 7 bases matching TRBD1. Trimming took 4 bases from V and 7 from J; bases not matched to a gene: 11. Germline CDR1 and CDR2: SGHRS and YFSETQ. The CDR3 is 15 amino acids. The CDR3 DNA reads as TGCGCCAGCAGCCCGGGACAGCTAGAAGTTAATGAGCAGTTCTTC. Residues: CASSPGQLEVNEQFF.

This clone occurred a few times. The chain combines TRBV20-1 with TRBJ1-2; D perhaps matches TRBD1 (5 bases). The CDR3 has 13 amino acids. CDR1 and CDR2 from the germline V gene are DFQATT and SNEGSKA (reference sequence). V lost 3 bases, J lost 8 bases, and 16 bases lay in between. The CDR3 here is CSASGGGSRGYTF. The CDR3 DNA sequence: TGCAGTGCTAGTGGGGGAGGCTCCAGGGGCTACACCTTC.

This rearrangement joins TRBV5-4 to TRBJ2-2; 9 positions match TRBD2. The germline V gene encodes CDR1 SGHNT and CDR2 YYREEE (reference sequence). The CDR3 consists of 15 residues. The junction had 9 bases not matched to a gene; V was cut back by 5 bases and J by 7 bases. This CDR3 is CASRKSSGSHGELFF. The CDR3 DNA reads TGTGCCAGCAGGAAGAGTAGCGGGAGTCACGGGGAGCTGTTTTTT.

V gene TRBV19 combines with J gene TRBJ2-5, with D possibly matching TRBD1 (5 bases). V was clipped by 5 bases and J by 3 bases, with 7 bases between them. This CDR3 contains 12 residues. Per the germline V gene, CDR1 is LNHDA and CDR2 is SQIVND (reference sequence). The CDR3: CASSFREETQYF. The CDR3 DNA reads as TGTGCCAGTAGTTTCAGGGAAGAGACCCAGTACTTC.

This clone was counted a single time. The chain uses TRBV3-1 (or the pseudogene TRBV3-2) and TRBJ2-2, with D possibly TRBD1 on 5 matching bases. Germline V lookup: CDR1 LGHDT, CDR2 YNNKEL (reference sequence). V lost 4 bases to trimming and J lost 1 base, with 13 bases between them. The CDR3 is 16 residues long. CDR3 loop: CASSLTVQGNTGELFF. The DNA for the CDR3 is TGTGCCAGCAGCCTAACTGTGCAGGGGAACACCGGGGAGCTGTTTTTT.

As to this clone: This sample includes further DNA sequences coding for the same CDR3. The gene calls are TRBV5-1 and TRBJ2-1, with 13 bases matching TRBD2. The germline V gene has CDR1 SGHRS and CDR2 YFSETQ. J lost 9 bases, V lost 3 bases, and 9 bases had no gene match. This CDR3 spans 16 amino acids. The CDR3, as DNA: TGCGCCAGCAGCTCAACCGGGACTAGCGGGACCGGTGAGCAGTTCTTC. This translates into CASSSTGTSGTGEQFF.

This sequence joins TRBV5-1 and TRBJ1-3, with a tentative D call TRBD1 (5 bases). V lost 7 bases and J 2 bases, leaving 16 bases between the germline ends. Germline CDR1 reads SGHRS; CDR2 reads YFSETQ. This CDR3 comprises 15 residues. CDR3 coding DNA: TGCGCCAGCCGACTCCTGGGGGGGACTGGAAACACCATATATTTT. Its protein product is CASRLLGGTGNTIYF.

The chain carries TRBV7-2 and TRBJ2-7; TRBD2 might be the D (7 bases). V lost 6 bases to trimming and J lost 7 bases, with 25 bases between them. The CDR3 is 16 residues long. Germline CDR1 is SGHTA and CDR2 is FQGNSA. The CDR3 here is CASSPKVGGLSLEQYF. CDR3 sequence (DNA): TGTGCCAGCAGTCCAAAGGTGGGGGGGCTGTCTCTGGAGCAGTACTTC.

The CDR3 DNA reads as TGCAGCGTTATGGAACAGGGGAATTCACCCCTCCACTTT. Protein: CSVMEQGNSPLHF. The rearrangement uses TRBV29-1 and TRBJ1-6; 7 nucleotides line up with TRBD1. Looked up from germline, CDR1 is SQVTM and CDR2 is ANQGSEA. The CDR3 runs to 13 residues. The V segment lost 5 bases and the J segment 7 bases; nucleotides outside the gene matches: 5. Using reference TRBV29-1 and TRBJ1-6 for the parts outside the CDR3, the full variable domain is SAVISQKPSRDICQRGTSLTIQCQVDSQVTMMFWYRQQPGQSLTLIATANQGSEATYESGFVIDKFPISRPNLTFSTLTVSNMSPEDSSIYLCSVMEQGNSPLHFGNGTRLTVT.

This clone was counted only a few times. The rearrangement links TRBV5-6 to TRBJ2-7, with D hard to call. The germline CDR1 and CDR2 sequences are SGHDT and YYEEEE. CDR3 length: 12 amino acids. Trimming removed 4 bases from V and 0 bases from J, with 5 bases in between. The CDR3: CASSTDSYEQYF. The CDR3 DNA sequence: TGTGCCAGCAGCACAGACTCCTACGAGCAGTACTTC. Based on the CDR3 plus reference TRBV5-6 and TRBJ2-7, the full variable domain is DAGVTQSPTHLIKTRGQQVTLRCSPKSGHDTVSWYQQALGQGPQFIFQYYEEEERQRGNFPDRFSGHQFPNYSSELNVNALLLGDSALYLCASSTDSYEQYFGPGTRLTVT.

The chain recombines TRBV3-1 (or the pseudogene TRBV3-2) with TRBJ2-1; 7 positions match TRBD2. The CDR3 totals 13 residues. Germline CDR1 is LGHDT and CDR2 is YNNKEL (reference sequence). V shed 3 bases and J 7 bases; nucleotides not matched to a gene: 3. The CDR3 bases are TGTGCCAGCAGCCATGGGGGAGGGAATGAGCAGTTCTTC. Encoded protein: CASSHGGGNEQFF.

The J gene is TRBJ2-1, the V gene TRBV5-8, with 9 positions matching TRBD2. Germline V gene lookup returns CDR1 SGHTS and CDR2 YDEGEE. Unmatched junction bases numbered 0, after V lost 0 bases and J lost 2 bases. This CDR3 comprises 15 residues. In DNA, the CDR3 is TGTGCCAGCAGCTTGGGACTAGCGGCCTACAATGAGCAGTTCTTC. Protein sequence: CASSLGLAAYNEQFF.

The gene calls are TRBV4-2 and TRBJ2-7; a weak D match, TRBD2 (6 bases). Trimming left V 3 bases short and J 0 bases short, with 12 bases between. This CDR3 has 15 residues. CDR1 is LGHNA, CDR2 YNFKEQ, per germline. The CDR3 bases are TGTGCCAGCAGCCAGGGTCTAGCGAGCTCCTACGAGCAGTACTTC. Translated: CASSQGLASSYEQYF.

The rearrangement joins TRBV28 to TRBJ1-5; no firm D call. Germline CDR1 reads MDHEN; CDR2 reads SYDVKM. The V gene lost 4 bases and the J gene lost 0 bases, with 16 bases spanning the gap. This CDR3 has 17 residues. The CDR3 DNA is TGTGCCAGCAGTTCTCCACGGACTGACTATAGCAATCAGCCCCAGCATTTT. This codes for CASSSPRTDYSNQPQHF.

This chain joins TRBV2 and TRBJ1-6; a weak D match, TRBD1 (6 bases). Germline assignment: CDR1 SNHLY and CDR2 FYNNEI. V was clipped by 6 bases and J by 7 bases, with 16 bases between them. The CDR3 runs 15 residues. The CDR3 sequence: CASRGGARKNSPLHF. The CDR3 DNA reads TGTGCCAGCAGGGGGGGGGCCCGAAAAAATTCACCCCTCCACTTT.

The chain couples TRBV9 to TRBJ2-7; 13 bases align to TRBD2. Germline V lookup: CDR1 SGDLS, CDR2 YYNGEE. J lost 3 bases, V lost 4 bases, and 7 bases had no gene match. There are 16 residues in the CDR3. The CDR3: CASSIGTSGALYEQYF. Here the CDR3 DNA reads TGTGCCAGCAGCATTGGGACTAGCGGGGCCCTCTACGAGCAGTACTTC.

The rearrangement uses TRBV29-1 and TRBJ2-3; no clear D. Per the germline V gene, CDR1 is SQVTM and CDR2 is ANQGSEA. The CDR3 covers 11 residues. V lost 3 bases and J lost 6, with 7 bases in between. This CDR3 is CSVEAGDTQYF. CDR3 in DNA: TGCAGCGTTGAGGCCGGGGATACGCAGTATTTT.

The genes are TRBV27 and TRBJ1-6; maybe TRBD1 (5 bases). The ends were cut back, 2 bases at V and 5 bases at J, with 13 bases in the middle. Germline loops: CDR1 MNHEY, CDR2 SMNVEV (reference sequence). CDR3 size: 16 residues. The CDR3 here is CASSLRSGGDNSPLHF. In nucleotides, the CDR3 is TGTGCCAGCAGTTTACGATCGGGAGGGGATAATTCACCCCTCCACTTT.

The genes are TRBV5-1 and TRBJ1-4, with D maybe TRBD1 (5 bases). The V gene's germline CDR1 is SGHRS and CDR2 YFSETQ. This CDR3 has 14 amino acids. Between the trimmed V and J ends, which lost 5 bases and 0 bases, there was a span of 8 bases. The CDR3: CASRRQSTNEKLFF. The CDR3 DNA is TGCGCCAGCAGACGACAGTCAACTAATGAAAAACTGTTTTTT.

The CDR3: CASSRQVRSGNEQFF. Here the CDR3 DNA reads TGCGCCAGCAGCAGACAGGTTAGATCGGGGAATGAGCAGTTCTTC. The chain has TRBV5-1 and TRBJ2-1; D perhaps matches TRBD1 (6 bases). Trimming took 4 bases from V and 7 from J, leaving 18 bases between them. The CDR3 covers 15 residues. Germline CDR1 and CDR2: SGHRS and YFSETQ. Full variable domain (rest looked up from reference TRBV5-1 and TRBJ2-1): KAGVTQTPRYLIKTRGQQVTLSCSPISGHRSVSWYQQTPGQGLQFLFEYFSETQRNKGNFPGRFSGRQFSNSRSEMNVSTLELGDSALYLCASSRQVRSGNEQFFGPGTRLTVL.

This clone was detected only a few times. One end of the junction varies from germline; a read error may be responsible. V is TRBV7-7 and J is TRBJ2-1; 7 bases match TRBD1. From germline, CDR1 is SSHAT and CDR2 FNYEAQ (reference sequence). The CDR3 is made up of 13 amino acids. CDR3 residues: CASSRDSYNEQFF. For the CDR3, the DNA is TGTGCTAGCAGCAGGGACAGCTACAATGAGCAGTTCTTC.

This clone occurred once. The chain links TRBV5-6 to TRBJ2-7; 7 bases align to TRBD2. Germline lookup yields CDR1 SGHDT and CDR2 YYEEEE. The CDR3 extends over 14 amino acids. J lost 6 bases, V lost 0 bases, and 6 bases had no gene match. CDR3 protein: CASSLVGGPGEQYF. DNA of the CDR3: TGTGCCAGCAGCTTGGTGGGAGGGCCTGGCGAGCAGTACTTC.

This clone came up once. Within the sample, other DNA sequences also encode this same CDR3. The CDR3 loop is CASSLTGQGEQYF. The CDR3, as DNA: TGTGCCAGCAGCCTGACAGGACAGGGCGAACAGTACTTC. The J gene is TRBJ2-7, the V gene TRBV2; 8 positions agree with TRBD1. This CDR3 region has 13 residues. The ends lost 6 bases at V and 10 bases at J; junction bases unmatched: 11. CDR1 and CDR2 from the germline V gene are SNHLY and FYNNEI.

The rearrangement links TRBV7-2 to TRBJ1-4; 9 bases are a match to TRBD1. Germline V lookup: CDR1 SGHTA, CDR2 FQGNSA. The CDR3 loop spans 15 amino acids. The junction had 4 bases not matched to a gene; V was cut back by 3 bases and J by 5 bases. The CDR3 nucleotides are TGTGCCAGCAGCTTGACAGGGACAGGGAATGAAAAACTGTTTTTT. It specifies CASSLTGTGNEKLFF.

The chain links TRBV7-8 to TRBJ2-1, with a tentative D call TRBD2 (7 bases). This CDR3 comprises 17 residues. The germline V gene encodes CDR1 SGHVS and CDR2 FQNEAQ. Deletions cut 6 bases from V and 3 bases from J, with 21 bases between. The CDR3: CASRQGGASDNYNEQFF. The CDR3 nucleotides read TGTGCCAGCAGACAAGGGGGGGCTAGCGATAACTACAATGAGCAGTTCTTC.